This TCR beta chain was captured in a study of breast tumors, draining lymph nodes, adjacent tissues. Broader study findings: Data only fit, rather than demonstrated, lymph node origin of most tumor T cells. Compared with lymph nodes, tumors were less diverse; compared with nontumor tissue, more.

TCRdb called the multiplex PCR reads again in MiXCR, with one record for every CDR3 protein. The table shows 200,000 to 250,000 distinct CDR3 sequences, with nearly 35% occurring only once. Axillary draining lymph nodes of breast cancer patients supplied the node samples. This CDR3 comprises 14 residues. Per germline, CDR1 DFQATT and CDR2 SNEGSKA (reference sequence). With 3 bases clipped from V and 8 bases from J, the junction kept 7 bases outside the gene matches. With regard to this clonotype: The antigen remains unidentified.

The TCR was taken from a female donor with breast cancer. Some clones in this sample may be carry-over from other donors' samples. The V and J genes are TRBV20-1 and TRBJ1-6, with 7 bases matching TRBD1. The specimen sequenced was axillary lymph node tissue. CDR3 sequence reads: CSARKTGSDSPLHF. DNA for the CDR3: TGCAGTGCTAGGAAGACAGGGTCGGATTCACCCCTCCACTTT.